Presented here are 3 T cell receptor beta chains from one specimen sequenced in a study of regulatory T cells in long-lasting Graves disease. As to time point: newly diagnosed GD, antithyroid drugs for less than 3 months. The authors made the TCR library using RNA they extracted from PBMCs. Building of the TCR beta libraries involved iRepertoire HTBI primers and Arm-PCR of CDR3 regions. In TCRdb, the multiplex PCR reads were re-called with MiXCR into one record per CDR3 protein. The table includes more than 450,000 distinct CDR3 sequences, about 12% detected once. This sample was also put to use in a study of T cells in Graves' hyperthyroidism and ophthalmopathy.

The source material was peripheral blood mononuclear cells (PBMCs), sampled at new diagnosis, from a patient treated with antithyroid drugs. The origin of the receptors is a woman under 40 with Graves disease.

V usage is TRBV19 and J usage is TRBJ2-1, with 8 nucleotides matching TRBD2. V trimming: 7 bases; J trimming: 8 bases; junction bases outside the gene matches: 7. This CDR3 is 13 amino acids long. The germline V gene encodes CDR1 LNHDA and CDR2 SQIVND (reference sequence). The CDR3 here is CASTSRGGDEQFF. The CDR3 DNA follows: TGTGCCAGTACCAGTCGGGGGGGCGATGAGCAGTTCTTC.

This clonotype was observed at least ten times. This rearrangement joins TRBV14 to TRBJ2-1, with 13 bases matching TRBD2. The CDR3 length is 16 residues. CDR1 SGHDN and CDR2 FVKESK come from the germline V gene. Trimming at V came to 9 bases and at J to 9 bases, leaving 14 bases not matched to a gene. CDR3 nucleotides: TGTGCCAGACCCCTATTTACTAGCGGGAGGGCCTCTGAGCAGTTCTTC. This translates into CARPLFTSGRASEQFF.

This clonotype appeared a single time. V gene TRBV6-1 combines with J gene TRBJ1-1, with D perhaps TRBD1 (5 bases). CDR1 and CDR2 (germline): MNHNS, SASEGT. V lost 7 bases and J 1 base, leaving 16 bases between the germline ends. The CDR3 totals 15 residues. CDR3 DNA sequence: TGTGCCAGCACCAGTAGGGGTTCGGGGAACACTGAAGCTTTCTTT. Amino acids: CASTSRGSGNTEAFF.